These 12 T cell receptor beta chains were sequenced from one sample in a study of blood T cells in healthy people across ages. Using a J-beta primer mix together with a sample-barcoded 5' primer, a second PCR was run for about 6 to 12 cycles. TCRdb reprocessed the 5' RACE reads with MiXCR, giving one entry per CDR3 protein. The profile covers 600,000 to 800,000 distinct CDR3 sequences, with 20% to 25% appearing a single time and about 3.6% taken by the ten largest. The specimen was blood. The receptors were gathered from a man between 65 and 85 years old in good health.

Only a few counts were recorded for this clonotype. The chain couples TRBV28 to TRBJ1-6, with a weak D call TRBD1 (6 bases). CDR3 size: 14 residues. Trimming removed 7 bases at V and 1 base at J, with 8 bases between. Per germline, CDR1 MDHEN and CDR2 SYDVKM. For the CDR3, the DNA is TGTGCCAGCACTACAGGGTCCTATAATTCACCCCTCCACTTT. This encodes CASTTGSYNSPLHF.

This clonotype has only a few counts. Sequence at one end of the junction differs from germline and may be a read error. The rearrangement joins TRBV12-3 or TRBV12-4 to TRBJ2-7; 7 bases map to TRBD2. The CDR3 is made up of 14 amino acids. Here the CDR3 reads CASSLRGRAYGQYF. Written as DNA, the CDR3 is TGTGCCAGCAGTTTACGGGGGAGGGCCTACGGGCAGTACTTC.

This chain uses TRBV6-4 with TRBJ2-1, with a tentative D call TRBD2 (6 bases). With 0 bases removed from V and 4 bases from J, the gap between germline ends came to 13 bases. The CDR3 is 16 residues long. CDR1 is MRHNA, CDR2 SNTAGT, per germline. CDR3 sequence: CASSDSGRGRYNEQFF. The CDR3 DNA sequence: TGTGCCAGCAGTGACTCTGGGCGGGGAAGGTACAATGAGCAGTTCTTC.

This clonotype appeared a few times. DNA for the CDR3: TGCAGCGTCGGACTAGCGGGAAACCCAGATACGCAGTATTTT. It specifies CSVGLAGNPDTQYF. V and J are TRBV29-1 and TRBJ2-3, with 12 bases lining up with TRBD2. The germline V gene encodes CDR1 SQVTM and CDR2 ANQGSEA. V lost 6 bases to trimming and J lost 4 bases; unmatched junction nucleotides: 5. CDR3 length: 14 amino acids.

CDR3: CASTPGGSSGANVLTF. CDR3 nucleotides: TGTGCCAGCACTCCGGGGGGGAGTTCTGGGGCCAACGTCCTGACTTTC. This rearrangement joins TRBV28 to TRBJ2-6, with 8 bases identical to TRBD2. Germline V gives CDR1 MDHEN, CDR2 SYDVKM. The J segment lost 1 base and the V segment lost 7 bases, leaving 6 bases of the junction unmatched. The CDR3 has 16 residues.

V gene TRBV28 combines with J gene TRBJ1-1; possible D gene TRBD1, 6 bases. Germline V lookup: CDR1 MDHEN, CDR2 SYDVKM. This CDR3 has 13 residues. V gave up 11 bases and J gave up 5 bases, with 18 bases separating them. The CDR3 sequence: CAAKREGGTEAFF. The CDR3 coding sequence is TGTGCCGCGAAGCGGGAAGGGGGGACTGAAGCTTTCTTT.

The gene calls are TRBV3-1 and TRBJ2-7; D not resolved. The CDR3 runs 13 residues. Germline CDR1 reads LGHDT; CDR2 reads YNNKEL (reference sequence). V gave up 1 base and J gave up 6 bases, with 10 bases separating them. CDR3 loop: CASSQVKGSEQYF. The CDR3 DNA is TGTGCCAGCAGCCAAGTGAAGGGAAGCGAGCAGTACTTC.

The chain joins TRBV3-1 to TRBJ1-6, with D perhaps TRBD1 (6 bases). The CDR3 spans 13 residues. Germline-derived CDR1 and CDR2 are LGHDT and YNNKEL (reference sequence). The ends were cut back, 1 base at V and 13 bases at J, with 11 bases in the middle. This CDR3 is CASSQGTAKPLHF. In DNA form, the CDR3 reads TGTGCCAGCAGCCAAGGGACAGCTAAGCCCCTCCACTTT.

The J gene is TRBJ1-4, the V gene TRBV7-9; D not resolved. The CDR3 is 14 residues long. Trimming removed 7 bases from V and 8 bases from J, with 17 bases in between. Germline-derived CDR1 and CDR2 are SEHNR and FQNEAQ (reference sequence). In DNA form, the CDR3 reads TGTGCCAGCACGCTCGGGGTATCTGGGGAAAAACTGTTTTTT. This translates into CASTLGVSGEKLFF.

The rearrangement uses TRBV5-1 and TRBJ2-1; tentative D call: TRBD1 (5 bases). Germline CDR1 is SGHRS and CDR2 is YFSETQ. Trimming removed 4 bases at V and 8 bases at J, with 19 bases between. The CDR3 is made up of 15 amino acids. CDR3 sequence (DNA): TGCGCCAGCAGCCCCCCCATTGCAGGGTCTCATGAGCAGTTCTTC. Its protein is CASSPPIAGSHEQFF.

This chain links TRBV12-3 or TRBV12-4 with TRBJ1-6; the D gene is possibly TRBD1 (5 bases). Trimming removed 1 base at V and 14 bases at J, with 9 bases between. The CDR3 is made up of 12 amino acids. In nucleotides, the CDR3 is TGTGCCAGCAGTTTAGTTCGGGGGGCCCTCCACTTT. Its translation is CASSLVRGALHF.

The CDR3 nucleotides read TGCAGTAACGTGCCCAGCGGCCAAGAGACCCAGTACTTC. This sequence encodes CSNVPSGQETQYF. The chain is built from TRBV20-1 and TRBJ2-5, with D possibly TRBD2 on 5 matching bases. CDR1 is DFQATT, CDR2 SNEGSKA, per germline (reference sequence). The CDR3 is 13 amino acids. Deletions cut 8 bases from V and 1 base from J, with 14 bases between.